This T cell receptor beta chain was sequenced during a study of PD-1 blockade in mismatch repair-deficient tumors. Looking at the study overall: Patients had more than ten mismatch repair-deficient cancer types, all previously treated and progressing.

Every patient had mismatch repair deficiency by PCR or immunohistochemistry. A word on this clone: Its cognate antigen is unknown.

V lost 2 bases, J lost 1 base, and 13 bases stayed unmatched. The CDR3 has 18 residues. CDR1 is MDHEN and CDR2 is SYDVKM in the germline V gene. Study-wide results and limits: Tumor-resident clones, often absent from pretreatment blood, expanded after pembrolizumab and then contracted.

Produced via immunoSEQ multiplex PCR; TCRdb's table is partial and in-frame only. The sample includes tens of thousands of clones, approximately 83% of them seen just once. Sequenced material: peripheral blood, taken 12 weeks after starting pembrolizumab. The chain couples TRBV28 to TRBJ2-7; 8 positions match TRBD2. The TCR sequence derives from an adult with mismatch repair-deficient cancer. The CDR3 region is CASSLVLAGLKPSYEQYF. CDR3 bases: TGTGCCAGCAGTTTAGTCTTAGCGGGGCTGAAACCTTCCTACGAGCAGTACTTC.